This TCR beta chain emerged from a study of post-analysis software for immune sequencing data. Overall study: The patients showed relapsing-remitting, secondary progressive and progressive-relapsing multiple sclerosis courses.

Study findings and constraints: In multiple sclerosis, normalized Chao1 diversity was significantly below that of controls. Controls had lower frequencies than patients of 4 or 5 TRBV segments, which included TRBV5-6, TRBV5-1 and TRBV20-1. F measure showed strong co-clustering of same-batch samples.

This clonotype came up many times. The antigen is undetermined. The CDR3 consists of 13 residues. The V segment lost 6 bases and the J segment 0 bases; nucleotides outside the gene matches: 2. The authors incorporated unique molecular identifiers into the TCR beta cDNA libraries. Each CDR3 protein is one row after TCRdb ran MiXCR on the PCR reads. The table has about 560,000 distinct CDR3 sequences, around 40% seen once. The chain carries TRBV12-3 or TRBV12-4 and TRBJ2-7; 7 nucleotides match TRBD1. Sequenced: blood. The clonotype was recovered from a girl between 10 and 17 years old with multiple sclerosis. In DNA form, the CDR3 reads TGTGCCAGCAGCCGGGACAGCTCCTACGAGCAGTACTTC. Protein product: CASSRDSSYEQYF.